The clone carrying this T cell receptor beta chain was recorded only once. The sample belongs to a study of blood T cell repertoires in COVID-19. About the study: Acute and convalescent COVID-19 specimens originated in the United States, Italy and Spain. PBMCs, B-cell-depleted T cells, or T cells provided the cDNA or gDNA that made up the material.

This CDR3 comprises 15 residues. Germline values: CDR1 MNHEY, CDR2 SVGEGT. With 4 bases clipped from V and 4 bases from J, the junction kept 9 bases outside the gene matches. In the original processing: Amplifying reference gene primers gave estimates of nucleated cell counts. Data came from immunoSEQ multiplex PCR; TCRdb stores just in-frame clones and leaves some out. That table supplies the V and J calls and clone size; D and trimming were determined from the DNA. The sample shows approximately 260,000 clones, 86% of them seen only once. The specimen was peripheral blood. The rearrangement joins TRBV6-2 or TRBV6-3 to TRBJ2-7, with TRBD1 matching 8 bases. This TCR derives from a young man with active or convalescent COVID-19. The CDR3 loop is CASSLLGTGNYEQYF. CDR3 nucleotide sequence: TGTGCCAGCAGTTTATTGGGGACAGGCAATTACGAGCAGTACTTC.